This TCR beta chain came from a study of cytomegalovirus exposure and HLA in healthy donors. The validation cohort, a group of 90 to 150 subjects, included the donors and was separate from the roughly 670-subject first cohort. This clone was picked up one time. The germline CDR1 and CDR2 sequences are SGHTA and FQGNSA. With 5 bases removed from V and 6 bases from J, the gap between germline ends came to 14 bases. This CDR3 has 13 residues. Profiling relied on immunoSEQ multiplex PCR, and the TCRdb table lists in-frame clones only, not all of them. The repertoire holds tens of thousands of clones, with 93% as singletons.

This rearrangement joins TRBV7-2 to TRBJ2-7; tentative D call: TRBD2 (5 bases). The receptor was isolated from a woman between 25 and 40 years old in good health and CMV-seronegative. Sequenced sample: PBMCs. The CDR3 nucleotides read TGTGCCAGCAGCCACCCCGGGGTTTTCGAGCAGTACTTC. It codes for CASSHPGVFEQYF.